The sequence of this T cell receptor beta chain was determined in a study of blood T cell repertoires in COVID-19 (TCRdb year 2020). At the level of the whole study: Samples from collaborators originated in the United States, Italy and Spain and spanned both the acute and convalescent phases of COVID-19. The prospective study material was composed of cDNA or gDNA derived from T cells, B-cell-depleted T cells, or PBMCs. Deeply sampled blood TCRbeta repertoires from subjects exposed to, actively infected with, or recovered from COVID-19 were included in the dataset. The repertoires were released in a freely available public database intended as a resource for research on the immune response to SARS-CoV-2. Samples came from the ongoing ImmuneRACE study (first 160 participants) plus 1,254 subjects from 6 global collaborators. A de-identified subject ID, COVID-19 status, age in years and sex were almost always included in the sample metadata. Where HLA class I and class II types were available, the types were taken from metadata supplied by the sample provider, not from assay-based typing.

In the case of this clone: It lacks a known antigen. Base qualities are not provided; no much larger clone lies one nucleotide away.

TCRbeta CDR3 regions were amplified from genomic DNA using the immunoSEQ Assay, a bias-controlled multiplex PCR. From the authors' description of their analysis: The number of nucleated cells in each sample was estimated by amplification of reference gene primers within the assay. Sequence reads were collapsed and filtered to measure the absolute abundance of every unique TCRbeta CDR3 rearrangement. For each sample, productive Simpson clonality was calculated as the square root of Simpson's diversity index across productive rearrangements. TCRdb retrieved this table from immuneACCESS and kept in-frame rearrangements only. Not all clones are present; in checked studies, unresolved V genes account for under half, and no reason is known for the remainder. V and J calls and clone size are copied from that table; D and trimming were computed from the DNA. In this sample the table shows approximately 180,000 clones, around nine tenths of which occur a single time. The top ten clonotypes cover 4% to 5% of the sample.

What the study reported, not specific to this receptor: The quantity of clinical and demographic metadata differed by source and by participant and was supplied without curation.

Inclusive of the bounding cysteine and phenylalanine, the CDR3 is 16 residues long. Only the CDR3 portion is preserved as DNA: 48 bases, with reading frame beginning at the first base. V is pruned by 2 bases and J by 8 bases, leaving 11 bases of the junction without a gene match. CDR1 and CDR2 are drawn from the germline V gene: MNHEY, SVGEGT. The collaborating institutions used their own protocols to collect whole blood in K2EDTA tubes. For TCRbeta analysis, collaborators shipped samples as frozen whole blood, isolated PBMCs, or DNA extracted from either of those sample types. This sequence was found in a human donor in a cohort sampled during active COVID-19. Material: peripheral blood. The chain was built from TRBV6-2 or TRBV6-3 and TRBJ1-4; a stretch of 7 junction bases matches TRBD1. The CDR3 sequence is CASSYPPQGGREKLFF. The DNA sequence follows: TGTGCCAGCAGTTACCCACCCCAGGGGGGTAGGGAAAAACTGTTTTTT.